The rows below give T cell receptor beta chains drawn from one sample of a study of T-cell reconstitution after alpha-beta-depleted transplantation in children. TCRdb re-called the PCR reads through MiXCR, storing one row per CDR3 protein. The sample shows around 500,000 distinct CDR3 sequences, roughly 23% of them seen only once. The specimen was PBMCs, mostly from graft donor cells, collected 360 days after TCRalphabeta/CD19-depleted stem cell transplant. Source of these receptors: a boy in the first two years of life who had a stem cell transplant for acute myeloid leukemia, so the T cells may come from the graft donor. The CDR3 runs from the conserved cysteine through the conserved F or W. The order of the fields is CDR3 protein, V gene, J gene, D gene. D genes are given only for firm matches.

CASSSRTSKFLLPSETQYF	TRBV11-2	TRBJ2-5	NA
CASSLTGRGGSNEQFF	TRBV7-3	TRBJ2-1	TRBD2
CASSSRTGLIYNSPLHF	TRBV12-3/TRBV12-4	TRBJ1-6	TRBD1
CASSPRSSDTQYF	TRBV6-6	TRBJ2-3	NA
CASSYSGTGVPTEAFF	TRBV6-5	TRBJ1-1	TRBD1
CASSYEGRGSDPLHF	TRBV6-5	TRBJ1-6	NA
CSAKKRTDTQYF	TRBV20-1	TRBJ2-3	NA
CSVSEGALAEAFF	TRBV29-1	TRBJ1-1	TRBD1
CASSPYESDDEQYF	TRBV4-2	TRBJ2-7	NA
CASSWTSGRTDTQYF	TRBV5-1	TRBJ2-3	TRBD2
CSVNSGAGASDTQYF	TRBV29-1	TRBJ2-3	NA
CASSQEVRTSGAYEQYF	TRBV4-3	TRBJ2-7	TRBD2
CASSLGLTSAHEQYF	TRBV7-2	TRBJ2-7	NA
CASSLLYDSSGNTIYF	TRBV7-2	TRBJ1-3	NA
CSARGDSPLQYF	TRBV20-1	TRBJ2-7	TRBD1
CANVPGGDCF	TRBV27	TRBJ2-7	NA
CASSVAQGAAEAFF	TRBV19	TRBJ1-1	TRBD1
CSARDPSRDSYSYEQYF	TRBV20-1	TRBJ2-7	NA
CASSPRVSGSYEQYF	TRBV12-3/TRBV12-4	TRBJ2-7	NA
CASSTYRDSVWEQFF	TRBV7-9	TRBJ2-1	NA
CASSLDGGAATGELFF	TRBV12-3/TRBV12-4	TRBJ2-2	TRBD2
CASSQYGDEQFF	TRBV4-3	TRBJ2-1	NA
CASSQFPPGLAGGPVADTQYF	TRBV4-1	TRBJ2-3	TRBD2
CASSLSMGLGDTQYF	TRBV27	TRBJ2-3	NA
CASSLIAPLLAGDTQYF	TRBV5-5	TRBJ2-3	TRBD2
CASSLTGDRGDTQYF	TRBV7-9	TRBJ2-3	TRBD1
CASSPGGPDLRGMNTEAFF	TRBV6-1	TRBJ1-1	NA
CASSTGTPEWGTDTQYF	TRBV6-1	TRBJ2-3	NA
CSVYAGTVSYEQYF	TRBV29-1	TRBJ2-7	NA
CASSLSRGTGTNEKLFF	TRBV5-1	TRBJ1-4	NA